These 2 T cell receptor beta chains were sequenced from one sample in a study of beta chain features in type 1 diabetes. All of the isolated RNA was reverse transcribed, so expressed TCRB transcripts were sequenced. Libraries were prepared by immunoSEQ multiplex PCR; TCRdb keeps only in-frame clonotypes and omits some of them. The sample comprises over 100,000 clones, 30% to 40% of which are singletons, and roughly 0.07% rests with the top ten. What was sequenced was stem cell memory CD4+ T cells from blood. These TCRs come from a woman under 30 in good health.

The chain links TRBV5-1 to TRBJ2-2; 9 nucleotides align to TRBD2. There are 18 residues in the CDR3. The germline V gene encodes CDR1 SGHRS and CDR2 YFSETQ. J was trimmed by 2 bases and V by 1 base; bases with no gene match: 9. As DNA, the CDR3 is TGCGCCAGCAGCTTGCCCCACCCTAGCGGGACCAACACCGGGGAGCTGTTTTTT. Its protein product is CASSLPHPSGTNTGELFF.

Of note for this clone: This specimen includes other DNA sequences encoding the same CDR3. The chain links TRBV28 to TRBJ2-7; weak D call: TRBD1 (5 bases). V was trimmed by 2 bases and J by 3 bases, leaving 5 bases between them. Looked up from germline, CDR1 is MDHEN and CDR2 is SYDVKM. This CDR3 is 12 amino acids long. DNA of the CDR3: TGTGCCAGCAGTTTAACAGGCTACGAGCAGTACTTC. This encodes CASSLTGYEQYF.